This T cell receptor (beta chain) derives from a study of OX40 agonist ivuxolimab in advanced cancers. For the study in its entirety: Ivuxolimab was a fully human IgG2 agonistic monoclonal antibody targeting the costimulatory receptor OX40 (CD134). Intravenous ivuxolimab was administered to patients every 2 weeks at six dose levels: 0.01, 0.1, 0.3, 1.5, 3 and 10 mg/kg. Among the 50 to 55 dose-escalation patients, about 19 had hepatocellular carcinoma, about 15 melanoma, 9 renal cell carcinoma and 9 head and neck cancer. A male proportion of about 79% and a mean age of 60 years, ranging from roughly 23 to 85, were recorded for the dose-escalation cohort. Prior anti-PD-1, anti-PD-L1 or anti-CTLA-4 therapy was permitted, and checkpoint inhibitors had been received by 30% to 40% of dose-escalation patients. Partial responses occurred in three dose-escalation patients, of whom one had hepatocellular carcinoma and two had cutaneous melanoma. The purpose of peripheral TCRbeta sequencing was to test whether ivuxolimab changed TCR sequence diversity and led to clonal T-cell expansion. The paper covers the monotherapy dose-escalation part of the phase I ivuxolimab trial, which included N ≈ 57 patients. Summary of the overall study and its limitations: Partial responders in the 0.1-3.0 mg/kg groups had among the lowest normalized peripheral clonal expansion, especially among CD8+ T cells. Low levels of normalized T-cell clonal expansion were also shown by some nonresponding patients. Clonal expansion of both CD4+ and CD8+ blood T cells was observed from baseline to week 6 at doses 0.1 to 3.0 mg/kg. After ivuxolimab, CD8+ T cells had more expanded clones than CD4+ T cells on average. Antigen specificity was not determined for the clonally expanded peripheral T cells.

Patients with a history of autoimmune disease or receiving systemic immunosuppression were excluded from the trial. Peripheral blood for TCR sequencing was collected from all dose cohorts at baseline, on cycle 4 day 1, and on cycle 7 day 1. The samples were taken from a phase I, first-in-human, multicenter, open-label dose-escalation trial of ivuxolimab. The trial enrolled adults with locally advanced or metastatic head and neck squamous cell, hepatocellular, melanoma or renal cell carcinoma. Before TCR sequencing, CD4+ T cells and CD8+ T cells from peripheral blood were sorted into separate populations. The CDR3, from cysteine to phenylalanine, totals 16 residues. The entry retains the CDR3 DNA only, 48 bases that are in frame from base 1. The V and J ends are trimmed by 2 bases and 4 bases, leaving 17 bases between them. According to the germline V gene, CDR1 reads KGHSH and CDR2 reads LQKENI. Of note for this clone: Its antigen specificity is not known. Base qualities were left out, and no much larger clone turns up one base away.

Genomic DNA was isolated from the sorted cells so that the TCRbeta CDR3 region could be sequenced. TCRbeta CDR3 regions were sequenced using the immunoSEQ Assay. The table comes from immuneACCESS by way of TCRdb, which keeps in-frame sequences with V and J called. Part of the clones is missing from these tables; in studies checked, under half for an unresolved V gene and the rest for unknown reasons. The table for this sample lists 75,000 to 95,000 clones; just over 90% of them were counted only once. Roughly 0.5% of the sample rests with the top ten. The sample here was CD4+ or CD8+ T cells sorted from blood, taken in a trial of the OX40 agonist ivuxolimab. This chain is built from TRBV18 and TRBJ1-2; TRBD1 is possibly the D segment (6 matching bases). This clonotype originated in an adult with an advanced solid tumor such as melanoma, head and neck, liver or kidney cancer. In nucleotides, the sequence is TGTGCCAGCTCACCATCGGCCACAGGGACTCGCTATGGCTACACCTTC. The resulting protein is CASSPSATGTRYGYTF.